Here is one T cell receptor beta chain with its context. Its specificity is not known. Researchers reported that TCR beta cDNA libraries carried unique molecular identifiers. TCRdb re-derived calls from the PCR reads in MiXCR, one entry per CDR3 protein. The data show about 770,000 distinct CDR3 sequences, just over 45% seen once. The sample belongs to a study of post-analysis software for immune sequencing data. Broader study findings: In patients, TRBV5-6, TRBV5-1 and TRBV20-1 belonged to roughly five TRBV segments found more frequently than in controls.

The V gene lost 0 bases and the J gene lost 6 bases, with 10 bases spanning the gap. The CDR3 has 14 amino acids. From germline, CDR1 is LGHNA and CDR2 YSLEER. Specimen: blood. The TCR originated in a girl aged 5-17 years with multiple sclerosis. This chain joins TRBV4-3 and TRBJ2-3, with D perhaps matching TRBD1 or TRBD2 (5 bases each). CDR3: CASSQDRGVDTQYF. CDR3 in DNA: TGCGCCAGCAGCCAAGATAGAGGGGTGGATACGCAGTATTTT.